Below, 7 T cell receptor beta chains from the same sample are listed, as sequenced in a study of blood T cell repertoires in COVID-19. Using immunoSEQ multiplex PCR, the repertoire was profiled, and TCRdb retains in-frame clones only, with some absent. The sample lists some 300,000 clones; just under 90% were seen once. Source material: peripheral blood. These receptors originate from a woman between 50 and 59 years old with COVID-19, enrolled during active disease.

The chain combines TRBV6-2 or TRBV6-3 with TRBJ2-1, with 9 bases lining up with TRBD2. The CDR3 runs 15 residues. Unmatched junction bases numbered 3, after V lost 4 bases and J lost 2 bases. Germline V gives CDR1 MNHEY, CDR2 SVGEGT. CDR3 protein: CASSLGLATYNEQFF. The DNA of the CDR3 is TGTGCCAGCAGTTTGGGACTAGCTACCTACAATGAGCAGTTCTTC.

The J gene is TRBJ2-3, the V gene TRBV29-1; 10 bases are a match to TRBD1. This CDR3 spans 14 amino acids. Unmatched junction bases numbered 9, after V lost 7 bases and J lost 5 bases. In germline, CDR1 is SQVTM, CDR2 ANQGSEA. CDR3: CSAGDRGGGDTQYF. Written as DNA, the CDR3 is TGCAGCGCTGGGGACAGGGGAGGGGGAGATACGCAGTATTTT.

The rearrangement joins TRBV24-1 to TRBJ2-1, with 10 bases fitting TRBD2. Per germline, CDR1 KGHDR and CDR2 SFDVKD. V dropped 2 bases and J dropped 2; count of bases not matched to a gene: 8. There are 18 residues in the CDR3. For the CDR3, the DNA is TGTGCCACCAGTGATTCACCACGGACTAGCGGTACCTACAATGAGCAGTTCTTC. Protein: CATSDSPRTSGTYNEQFF.

V usage is TRBV11-3 and J usage is TRBJ1-4; D ambiguous. CDR1 and CDR2 from the germline V gene are SGHNT and YENEEA. The CDR3 covers 13 residues. Between the trimmed V and J ends, which lost 5 bases and 8 bases, there was a span of 12 bases. CDR3 in DNA: TGTGCCAGCAGCCCTGGGAGGAGAGAAAAACTGTTTTTT. Its protein product is CASSPGRREKLFF.

The rearrangement links TRBV19 to TRBJ2-5; 7 positions agree with TRBD1. CDR1 and CDR2 from the germline V gene are LNHDA and SQIVND (reference sequence). The trim removed 8 bases at V and 2 bases at J, leaving 14 bases unmatched. CDR3 length equals 16 residues. Written as DNA, the CDR3 is TGTGCCAGTCCCAGGGGGTCGTGGACGGAGCAAGAGACCCAGTACTTC. Protein sequence: CASPRGSWTEQETQYF.

This chain joins TRBV7-3 and TRBJ2-1, with 7 bases lining up with TRBD1. The CDR3 spans 15 residues. V dropped 5 bases and J dropped 7; count of bases not matched to a gene: 11. CDR1 is SGHTA, CDR2 FQGTGA, per germline. The CDR3 DNA reads TGTGCCAGCAGCCCTACTCCGATCAGGGGGAATGAGCAGTTCTTC. Protein sequence: CASSPTPIRGNEQFF. The variable domain in full, with the rest retrieved from reference TRBV7-3 and TRBJ2-1, is GAGVSQTPSNKVTEKGKYVELRCDPISGHTALYWYRQSLGQGPEFLIYFQGTGAADDSGLPNDRFFAVRPEGSVSTLKIQRTERGDSAVYLCASSPTPIRGNEQFFGPGTRLTVL.

Details on this clone: The DNA is left out, because the CDR3 cannot be placed on it with certainty; the CDR3 is given as TCRdb lists it. The chain carries TRBV12-5 and TRBJ2-7; the table's D call of TRBD1 was not tested on the DNA. The CDR3 numbers 18 amino acids, ends counted. The germline V gene has CDR1 LGHNT and CDR2 FRNRAP. CDR3 protein: CASGFSGIRARDSYEQYF.